This entry lists 28 T cell receptor beta chains sequenced from one sample in a study of PD-1 blockade in classical Hodgkin lymphoma. The sample's time point: cycle 4 day 1 (C4D1), after five to seven weeks of nivolumab. Exposure to brentuximab vedotin varied, and each patient had relapsed following autologous stem cell transplantation. Measured with immunoSEQ multiplex PCR; TCRdb has only the in-frame clones, and not every one. This table holds about 21,000 clones, around 85% found once. Sample: peripheral blood mononuclear cells (PBMCs), taken before the fourth cycle of nivolumab. These TCRs come from a human donor with classical Hodgkin lymphoma.

The chain uses TRBV4-2 and TRBJ1-5; no clear D gene. V was cut by 0 bases and J by 6 bases, with 15 bases left in between. This CDR3 contains 16 residues. The germline gives CDR1 LGHNA, CDR2 YNFKEQ. DNA for the CDR3: TGTGCCAGCAGCCAAGAGGCGGGGTGGACGATTCAGCCCCAGCATTTT. Encoded protein: CASSQEAGWTIQPQHF.

The genes are TRBV6-5 and TRBJ1-1; 9 positions agree with TRBD1. From germline, CDR1 is MNHEY and CDR2 SVGAGI. This CDR3 contains 16 residues. Trimming took 0 bases from V and 7 from J; bases not matched to a gene: 9. This CDR3 is CASSYSRDRATREAFF. Written as DNA, the CDR3 is TGTGCCAGCAGTTACTCCCGGGACAGGGCCACCCGTGAAGCTTTCTTT.

On this clone: Germline is not matched at one junction end, which may reflect a read error. V is TRBV5-4 and J is TRBJ2-1; the D gene is possibly TRBD2 (5 bases). This CDR3 is built from 12 residues. In germline, CDR1 is SGHNT, CDR2 YYREEE (reference sequence). The CDR3 nucleotides are TGTGCCAGCAGCTTTGACTACTATGAGCAGTTCTTC. This codes for CASSFDYYEQFF.

To note about this clone: This sample also contains other DNA sequences that code for the same CDR3. The rearrangement joins TRBV5-1 to TRBJ2-2; D unclear. Trimming took 2 bases from V and 3 from J, leaving 2 bases between them. Per germline, CDR1 SGHRS and CDR2 YFSETQ. There are 12 residues in the CDR3. The CDR3 is CASSLDTGELFF. CDR3 in DNA: TGCGCCAGCAGCTTAGACACCGGGGAGCTGTTTTTT.

V is TRBV2 and J is TRBJ2-1, with D hard to call. The CDR3 contains 13 residues. Germline V gene sequence: CDR1 SNHLY, CDR2 FYNNEI. Between the trimmed V and J ends, which lost 6 bases and 10 bases, there was a span of 16 bases. The CDR3 is CASSLKTRTEQFF. CDR3 sequence (DNA): TGTGCCAGCAGCCTTAAGACCCGGACCGAGCAGTTCTTC.

The chain employs TRBV7-8 and TRBJ2-7, with 11 bases identical to TRBD2. Trimming removed 5 bases from V and 2 bases from J; junction bases left unmatched: 8. This CDR3 has 16 amino acids. Germline CDR1 is SGHVS and CDR2 is FQNEAQ. CDR3 nucleotide sequence: TGTGCCAGCAGCCCTGGACTAGCGGGTGTCCCCTACGAGCAGTACTTC. This sequence encodes CASSPGLAGVPYEQYF.

This clone was seen a few times. J is TRBJ1-2 and V is TRBV11-2; 8 nucleotides align to TRBD1. CDR1 and CDR2 from the germline V gene are SGHAT and FQNNGV. Trimming removed 6 bases from V and 8 bases from J; junction bases left unmatched: 8. The CDR3 loop spans 13 amino acids. DNA for the CDR3: TGTGCCAGCAGAACCGGACAGGGAAGAGGCTACACCTTC. Translated: CASRTGQGRGYTF.

This clone was observed once. The chain is built from TRBV13 and TRBJ2-1; 10 bases are shared with TRBD1. The CDR3 covers 19 residues. The junction had 12 bases not matched to a gene; V was cut back by 0 bases and J by 4 bases. The germline V gene has CDR1 PRHDT and CDR2 FYEKMQ (reference sequence). The CDR3 sequence is CASSLGGGRTGGVYNEQFF. CDR3 in DNA: TGTGCCAGCAGCTTAGGCGGGGGTCGGACAGGGGGTGTGTACAATGAGCAGTTCTTC. Supplemented by reference TRBV13 and TRBJ2-1, the full variable domain reads AAGVIQSPRHLIKEKRETATLKCYPIPRHDTVYWYQQGPGQDPQFLISFYEKMQSDKGSIPDRFSAQQFSDYHSELNMSSLELGDSALYFCASSLGGGRTGGVYNEQFFGPGTRLTVL.

This chain joins TRBV6-6 and TRBJ1-3, with D possibly being TRBD1 (5 bases). Trimming pared 5 bases from V and 2 bases from J, leaving 13 bases between. Germline assignment: CDR1 MNHNY and CDR2 SVGAGI (reference sequence). The CDR3 is 15 residues long. In nucleotides, the CDR3 is TGTGCCAGCAGTAAAACCAGGGAGACTGGAAACACCATATATTTT. It encodes CASSKTRETGNTIYF.

About this clone: The same CDR3 is also encoded by other DNA sequences in this sample. V and J are TRBV9 and TRBJ1-1, with D unclear. Germline-derived CDR1 and CDR2 are SGDLS and YYNGEE. The CDR3 extends over 12 amino acids. V gave up 0 bases and J gave up 7 bases, with 7 bases separating them. The CDR3 region is CASSVEGVEAFF. CDR3 coding DNA: TGTGCCAGCAGCGTAGAGGGAGTTGAAGCTTTCTTT.

The gene calls are TRBV5-1 and TRBJ2-7, with 11 nucleotides matching TRBD2. V lost 4 bases and J lost 0; bases outside the gene matches: 3. This CDR3 contains 15 residues. CDR1 and CDR2 (germline): SGHRS, YFSETQ. The CDR3 region is CASSLTSGSSYEQYF. CDR3 in DNA: TGCGCCAGCAGCCTAACTAGCGGGAGCTCCTACGAGCAGTACTTC.

As to this clone: At one boundary the junction diverges from the germline segment, which might be a read error. The chain links TRBV7-6 to TRBJ2-1; 12 nucleotides align to TRBD2. Per the germline V gene, CDR1 is SGHVS and CDR2 is FNYEAQ. This CDR3 has 17 amino acids. In DNA form, the CDR3 reads TGTGCCAGCAGCATACCTAGCGGGAGGGCCTCCTCCAATGAGCAGTTCTTC. Translation gives CASSIPSGRASSNEQFF.

The rearrangement links TRBV11-3 to TRBJ2-1; 9 bases align to TRBD2. Germline V gene sequence: CDR1 SGHNT, CDR2 YENEEA. The J segment lost 1 base and the V segment lost 0 bases, leaving 4 bases of the junction unmatched. The CDR3 runs to 17 residues. In DNA form, the CDR3 reads TGTGCCAGCAGCTTAGAGGCTAGCGGGGTTTCCTACAATGAGCAGTTCTTC. Translated: CASSLEASGVSYNEQFF.

The rearrangement uses TRBV5-1 and TRBJ2-7; D not resolved. V was pared by 4 bases and J by 0 bases, with 8 bases between. Germline V gene sequence: CDR1 SGHRS, CDR2 YFSETQ. The CDR3 spans 13 residues. The CDR3 reads CASSPRSSYEQYF. The DNA for the CDR3 is TGCGCCAGCAGCCCGAGGAGCTCCTACGAGCAGTACTTC.

The chain is built from TRBV18 and TRBJ1-5; D is uncertain. The CDR3 has 14 amino acids. Germline V gene lookup returns CDR1 KGHSH and CDR2 LQKENI. V lost 2 bases to trimming and J lost 5 bases, with 10 bases between them. This chain's CDR3 is CASSPEDGYQPQHF. The CDR3 nucleotides are TGTGCCAGCTCACCAGAGGACGGCTATCAGCCCCAGCATTTT.

This chain links TRBV28 with TRBJ2-6, with 8 nucleotides matching TRBD1. From germline, CDR1 is MDHEN and CDR2 SYDVKM. This CDR3 has 18 residues. V lost 7 bases to trimming and J lost 3 bases; unmatched junction nucleotides: 14. CDR3 DNA: TGTGCCAGCACAGAGCACCGGGGACAGGTATTTGGGGCCAACGTCCTGACTTTC. It is translated as CASTEHRGQVFGANVLTF.

V usage is TRBV9 and J usage is TRBJ2-1, with D perhaps matching TRBD2 (6 bases). The CDR3 has 15 amino acids. Trimming cost V 0 bases and J 4 bases, with 11 bases left between them. In germline, CDR1 is SGDLS, CDR2 YYNGEE. In nucleotides, the CDR3 is TGTGCCAGCAGCGTAGTGGGGGGAACATACAATGAGCAGTTCTTC. Amino acid sequence: CASSVVGGTYNEQFF.

The chain couples TRBV5-1 to TRBJ2-7; TRBD1 matches at 8 bases. This CDR3 spans 14 amino acids. CDR1 and CDR2 (germline): SGHRS, YFSETQ. Unmatched junction bases numbered 10, after V lost 5 bases and J lost 6 bases. In DNA, the CDR3 is TGCGCCAGCAGGGCCGGGACAGGAGAGGCCGAGCAGTACTTC. Its translation: CASRAGTGEAEQYF.

V is TRBV7-9 and J is TRBJ2-3, with 8 bases matching TRBD2. This CDR3 has 15 amino acids. Germline V gene data show CDR1 as SEHNR and CDR2 as FQNEAQ (reference sequence). With V trimmed by 0 bases and J by 4 bases, 3 bases remained unmatched. CDR3 in DNA: TGTGCCAGCAGCTTAGCGTTAGCGGGACCAGATACGCAGTATTTT. This sequence encodes CASSLALAGPDTQYF.

The V gene is TRBV5-1, the J gene TRBJ2-2, with 10 positions matching TRBD1. The CDR3 contains 15 residues. Losses at the gene ends were 0 bases for V and 7 bases for J; bases not matched to a gene: 3. The germline V gene encodes CDR1 SGHRS and CDR2 YFSETQ. The CDR3 nucleotides read TGCGCCAGCAGCTTGGGACAGGGGGCTGGCGGGGAGCTGTTTTTT. Protein product: CASSLGQGAGGELFF.

The chain employs TRBV4-3 and TRBJ1-4, with D unresolved. This CDR3 comprises 14 residues. V lost 4 bases to trimming and J lost 0 bases, with 6 bases between them. Germline V CDR1 and CDR2: LGHNA, YSLEER. CDR3 coding DNA: TGCGCCAGCAGCCTAACAGCAACTAATGAAAAACTGTTTTTT. Translated, it gives CASSLTATNEKLFF.

The rearrangement joins TRBV5-1 to TRBJ1-1; D not certain. Trimming took off 0 bases at V and 1 base at J, with 10 bases between the two ends. The CDR3 is made up of 15 amino acids. The V gene's germline CDR1 is SGHRS and CDR2 YFSETQ. CDR3 region: CASSLAHLQNTEAFF. The CDR3 coding sequence is TGCGCCAGCAGCTTGGCCCATTTGCAGAACACTGAAGCTTTCTTT.

The chain combines TRBV30 with TRBJ1-6; maybe TRBD1 (5 bases). The CDR3 sequence is 12 residues long. V shed 0 bases and J shed 10 bases, with 7 bases lying between them. Germline CDR1 is GTSNPN and CDR2 is SVGIG (reference sequence). The CDR3, as DNA: TGTGCCTGGAGTGTACAGGTCTCACCCCTCCACTTT. Its translation: CAWSVQVSPLHF.

The chain has TRBV2 and TRBJ1-2; no clear D gene. Germline V gene sequence: CDR1 SNHLY, CDR2 FYNNEI. V gave up 3 bases and J gave up 8 bases, with 7 bases separating them. CDR3 length: 11 residues. CDR3 nucleotide sequence: TGTGCCAGCAGTGATGTTCGGGGCTACACCTTC. It translates to CASSDVRGYTF. The complete variable domain, with remaining parts taken from reference TRBV2 and TRBJ1-2, reads EPEVTQTPSHQVTQMGQEVILRCVPISNHLYFYWYRQILGQKVEFLVSFYNNEISEKSEIFDDQFSVERPDGSNFTLKIRSTKLEDSAMYFCASSDVRGYTFGSGTRLTVV.

The CDR3 bases are TGTGCCAGCAGTTTTGACAGGGTCCGGGAGCTGTTTTTT. Its protein product is CASSFDRVRELFF. The chain combines TRBV6-6 with TRBJ2-2; 7 positions agree with TRBD1. The CDR3 covers 13 residues. The V gene end was trimmed by 4 bases and the J gene end by 9 bases; junction bases not matched to a gene: 5. Germline CDR1 reads MNHNY; CDR2 reads SVGAGI (reference sequence).

V gene TRBV7-3 combines with J gene TRBJ2-2; 11 bases fit TRBD2. Germline assignment: CDR1 SGHTA and CDR2 FQGTGA. With V trimmed by 4 bases and J by 3 bases, 7 bases remained unmatched. CDR3 length equals 17 residues. The CDR3 DNA follows: TGTGCCAGCAGCTCGCCCCTAGCGGGAGGTGACACCGGGGAGCTGTTTTTT. Residues: CASSSPLAGGDTGELFF.

CDR3 protein: CASSGGTSSYNEQFF. CDR3 nucleotide sequence: TGTGCCAGCAGTGGAGGGACTAGCAGCTACAATGAGCAGTTCTTC. The J gene is TRBJ2-1, the V gene TRBV27, with 9 bases lining up with TRBD2. Germline V gene lookup returns CDR1 MNHEY and CDR2 SMNVEV (reference sequence). The CDR3 is 15 residues long. V lost 5 bases, J lost 3 bases, and 5 bases stayed unmatched.

The sample holds a few counts of this clone. This chain connects TRBV10-2 to TRBJ1-1; D ambiguous. V was pared by 0 bases and J by 5 bases, with 10 bases between. This CDR3 region has 14 residues. The germline CDR1 and CDR2 sequences are WSHSY and SAAADI. For the CDR3, the DNA is TGCGCCAGCAGTGAGTCGCGGGCCGAAACTGAAGCTTTCTTT. It is translated as CASSESRAETEAFF.